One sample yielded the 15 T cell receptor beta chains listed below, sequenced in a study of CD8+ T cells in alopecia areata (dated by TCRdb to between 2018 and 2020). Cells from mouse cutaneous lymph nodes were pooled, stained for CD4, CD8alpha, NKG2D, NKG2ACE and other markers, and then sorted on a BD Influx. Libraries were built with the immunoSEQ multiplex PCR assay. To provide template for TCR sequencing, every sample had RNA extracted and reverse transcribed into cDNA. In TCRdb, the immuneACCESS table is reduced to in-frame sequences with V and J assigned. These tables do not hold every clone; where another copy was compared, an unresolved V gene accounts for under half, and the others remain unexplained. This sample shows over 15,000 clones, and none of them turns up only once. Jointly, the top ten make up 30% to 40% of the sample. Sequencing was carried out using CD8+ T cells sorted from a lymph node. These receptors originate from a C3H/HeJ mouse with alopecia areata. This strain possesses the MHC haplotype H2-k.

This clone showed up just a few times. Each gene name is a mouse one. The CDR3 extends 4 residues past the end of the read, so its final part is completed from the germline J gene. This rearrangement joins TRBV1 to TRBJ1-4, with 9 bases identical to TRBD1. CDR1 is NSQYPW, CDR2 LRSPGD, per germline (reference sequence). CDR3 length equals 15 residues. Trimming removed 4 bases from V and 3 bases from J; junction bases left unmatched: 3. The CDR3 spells CTCSVRDRANERLFF. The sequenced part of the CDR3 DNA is TGCACCTGCAGTGTCCGGGACAGGGCCAACGAA.

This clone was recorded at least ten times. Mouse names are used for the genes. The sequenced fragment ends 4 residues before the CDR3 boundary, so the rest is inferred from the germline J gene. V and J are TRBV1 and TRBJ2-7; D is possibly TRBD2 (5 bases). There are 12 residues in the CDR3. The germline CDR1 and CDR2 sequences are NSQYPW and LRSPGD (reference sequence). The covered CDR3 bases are TGCACCTGCAGTGCAGGGACTTAT. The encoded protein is CTCSAGTY. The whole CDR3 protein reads CTCSAGTYEQYF.

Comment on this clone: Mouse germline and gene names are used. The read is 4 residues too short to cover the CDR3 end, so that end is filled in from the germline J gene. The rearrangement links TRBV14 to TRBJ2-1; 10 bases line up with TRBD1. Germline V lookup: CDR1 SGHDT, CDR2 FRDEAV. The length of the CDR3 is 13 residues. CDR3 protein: CASSLTGGAEQFF. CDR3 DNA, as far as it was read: TGTGCCAGCAGTTTGACAGGGGGCGCT.

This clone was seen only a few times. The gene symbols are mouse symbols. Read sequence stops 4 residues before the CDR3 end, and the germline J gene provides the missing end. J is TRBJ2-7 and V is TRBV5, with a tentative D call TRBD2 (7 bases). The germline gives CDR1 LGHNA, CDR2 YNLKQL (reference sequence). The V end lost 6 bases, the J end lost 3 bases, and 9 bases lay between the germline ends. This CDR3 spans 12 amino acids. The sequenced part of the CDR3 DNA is TGTGCCAGCAGAGGGGGGGGCTAT. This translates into CASRGGGY. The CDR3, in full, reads CASRGGGYEQYF.

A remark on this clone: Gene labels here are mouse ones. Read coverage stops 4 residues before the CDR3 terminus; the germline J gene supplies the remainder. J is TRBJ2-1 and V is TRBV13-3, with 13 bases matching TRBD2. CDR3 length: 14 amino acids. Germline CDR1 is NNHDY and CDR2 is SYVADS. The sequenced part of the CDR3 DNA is TGTGCCACGGACTGGGGGGGCGCGGGAGCT. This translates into CATDWGGAGA. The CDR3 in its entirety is CATDWGGAGAEQFF.

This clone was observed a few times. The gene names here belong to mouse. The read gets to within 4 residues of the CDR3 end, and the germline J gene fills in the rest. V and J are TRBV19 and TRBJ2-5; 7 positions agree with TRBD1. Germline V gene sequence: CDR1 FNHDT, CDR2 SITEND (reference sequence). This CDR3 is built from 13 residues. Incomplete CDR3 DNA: TGTGCCAGCAGTATCAGGACAGGAGAC. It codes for CASSIRTGD. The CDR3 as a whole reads CASSIRTGDTQYF.

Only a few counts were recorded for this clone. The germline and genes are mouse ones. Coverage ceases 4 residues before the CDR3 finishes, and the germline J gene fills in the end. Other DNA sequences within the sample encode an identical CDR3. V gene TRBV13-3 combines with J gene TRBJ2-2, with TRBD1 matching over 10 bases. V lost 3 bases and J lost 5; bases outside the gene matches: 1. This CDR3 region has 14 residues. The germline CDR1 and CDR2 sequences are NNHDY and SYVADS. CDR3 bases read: TGTGCCAGCAGTGGGGGACAGGGGACCGGG. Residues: CASSGGQGTG. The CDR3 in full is CASSGGQGTGQLYF.

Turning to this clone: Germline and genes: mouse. CDR3 bases read: TGTGCCAGCAGTATACCCAGCAACGAA. This translates into CASSIPSNE. In full, the CDR3 reads CASSIPSNERLFF. The rearrangement uses TRBV19 and TRBJ1-4; D ambiguous. The read stops 4 residues short of the end of the CDR3; the missing end is completed from the germline J gene. The V end lost 1 base, the J end lost 4 bases, and 5 bases lay between the germline ends. Germline-derived CDR1 and CDR2 are FNHDT and SITEND (reference sequence). The CDR3 loop spans 13 amino acids.

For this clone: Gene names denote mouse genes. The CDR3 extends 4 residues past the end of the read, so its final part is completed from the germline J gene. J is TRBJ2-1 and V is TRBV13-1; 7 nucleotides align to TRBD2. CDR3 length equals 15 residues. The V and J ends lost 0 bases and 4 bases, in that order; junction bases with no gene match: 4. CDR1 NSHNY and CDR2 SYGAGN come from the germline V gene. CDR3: CASSDEAGGYAEQFF. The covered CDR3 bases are TGTGCCAGCAGTGATGAAGCTGGGGGTTATGCT.

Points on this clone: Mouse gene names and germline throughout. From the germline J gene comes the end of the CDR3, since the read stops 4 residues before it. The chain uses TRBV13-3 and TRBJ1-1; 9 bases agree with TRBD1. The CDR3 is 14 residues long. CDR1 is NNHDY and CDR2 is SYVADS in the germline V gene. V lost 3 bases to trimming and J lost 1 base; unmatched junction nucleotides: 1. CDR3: CASSGQGENTEVFF. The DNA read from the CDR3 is TGTGCCAGCAGTGGACAGGGGGAAAACACA.

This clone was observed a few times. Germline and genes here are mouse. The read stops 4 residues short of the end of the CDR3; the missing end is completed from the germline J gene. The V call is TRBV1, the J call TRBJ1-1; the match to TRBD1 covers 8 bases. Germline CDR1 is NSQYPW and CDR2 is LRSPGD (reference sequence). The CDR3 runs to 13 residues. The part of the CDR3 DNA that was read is TGCACCTGCAGTGCAGCAGGGGGCGCA. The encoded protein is CTCSAAGGA. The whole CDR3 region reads CTCSAAGGAEVFF.

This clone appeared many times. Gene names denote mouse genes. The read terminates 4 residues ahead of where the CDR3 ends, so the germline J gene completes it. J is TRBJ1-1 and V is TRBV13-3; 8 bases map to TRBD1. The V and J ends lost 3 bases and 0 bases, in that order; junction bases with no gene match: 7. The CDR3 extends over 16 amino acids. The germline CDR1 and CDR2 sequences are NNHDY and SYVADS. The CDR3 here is CASSARGLGSNTEVFF. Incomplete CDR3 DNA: TGTGCCAGCAGTGCCAGGGGGCTTGGATCAAACACA.

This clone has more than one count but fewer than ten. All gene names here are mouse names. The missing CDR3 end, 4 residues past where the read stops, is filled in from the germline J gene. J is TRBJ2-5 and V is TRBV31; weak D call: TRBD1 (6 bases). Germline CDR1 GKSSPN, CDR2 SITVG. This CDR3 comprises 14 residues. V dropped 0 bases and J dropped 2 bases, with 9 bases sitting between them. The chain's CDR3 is CAWSLGHIQDTQYF. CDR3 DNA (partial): TGTGCCTGGAGTCTGGGACATATCCAAGAC.

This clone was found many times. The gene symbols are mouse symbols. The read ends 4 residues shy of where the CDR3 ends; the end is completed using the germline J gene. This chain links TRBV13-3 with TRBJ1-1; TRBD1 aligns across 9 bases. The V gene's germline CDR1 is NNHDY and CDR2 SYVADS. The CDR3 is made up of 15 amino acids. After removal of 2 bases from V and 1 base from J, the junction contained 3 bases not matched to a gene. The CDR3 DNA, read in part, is TGTGCCAGCAGTGACCCGGGACAGGGAAACACA. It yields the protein CASSDPGQGNT. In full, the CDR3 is CASSDPGQGNTEVFF.

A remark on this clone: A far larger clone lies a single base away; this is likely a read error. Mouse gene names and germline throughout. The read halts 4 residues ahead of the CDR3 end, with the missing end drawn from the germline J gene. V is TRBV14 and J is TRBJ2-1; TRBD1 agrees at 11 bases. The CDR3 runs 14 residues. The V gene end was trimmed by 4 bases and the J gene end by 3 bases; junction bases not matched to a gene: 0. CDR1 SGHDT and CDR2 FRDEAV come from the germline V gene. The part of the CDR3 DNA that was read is TGTGCCAGCAGTGGGACAGGGGGCTATGCT. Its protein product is CASSGTGGYA. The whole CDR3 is CASSGTGGYAEQFF.